Shown below are 24 T cell receptor beta chains from a single sample sequenced in a study of Tregs in tolerant kidney transplant recipients. Only in-frame clones appear in the TCRdb table, and some are missing; sequencing was by immunoSEQ multiplex PCR. The sample shows tens of thousands of clones, around nine tenths of them seen only once. Related graft donors supplied nonmyeloablative bone marrow transplants, and mixed chimerism was transient. The specimen comprised CD4+ T cells from blood (PBMCs), sampled 24 months after the transplant. All receptors come from a human patient who received a combined kidney and bone marrow transplant. A share of the T cells may be of graft donor origin.

Notes on this clone: Other nucleotide sequences in the sample specify the same CDR3. The J gene is TRBJ1-2, the V gene TRBV28; D unresolved. CDR1 is MDHEN, CDR2 SYDVKM, per germline. This CDR3 is 16 amino acids long. With 3 bases removed from V and 7 bases from J, the gap between germline ends came to 21 bases. Here the CDR3 reads CASSFRYGSRQGGYTF. In nucleotides, the CDR3 is TGTGCCAGCAGTTTTAGATATGGGAGTCGGCAAGGTGGCTACACCTTC.

The chain uses TRBV11-3 and TRBJ2-7; TRBD1 might be the D (5 bases). CDR1 and CDR2 (germline): SGHNT, YENEEA. Trimming left V 2 bases short and J 2 bases short, with 10 bases between. The CDR3 length is 14 residues. CDR3 amino acids: CASSLFRDTYEQYF. The DNA for the CDR3 is TGTGCCAGCAGCTTATTCAGGGATACCTACGAGCAGTACTTC.

The genes are TRBV6-1 and TRBJ2-3; possibly TRBD1 for D (5 bases). The V gene lost 7 bases and the J gene lost 3 bases, with 11 bases spanning the gap. This CDR3 comprises 13 residues. Germline-derived CDR1 and CDR2 are MNHNS and SASEGT. The CDR3 bases are TGTGCCAGCAAACAGGTGTCGACAGATACGCAGTATTTT. It is translated as CASKQVSTDTQYF.

The J gene is TRBJ1-2, the V gene TRBV7-2; 7 nucleotides agree with TRBD1. This CDR3 comprises 16 residues. The V and J ends lost 2 bases and 6 bases, in that order; junction bases with no gene match: 12. CDR1 is SGHTA, CDR2 FQGNSA, per germline. CDR3 protein: CASSLRTGRSIHGYTF. For the CDR3, the DNA is TGTGCCAGCAGCTTAAGGACAGGCCGATCAATCCATGGCTACACCTTC. The full variable domain, completed using reference TRBV7-2 and TRBJ1-2, is GAGVSQSPSNKVTEKGKDVELRCDPISGHTALYWYRQSLGQGLEFLIYFQGNSAPDKSGLPSDRFSAERTGGSVSTLTIQRTQQEDSAVYLCASSLRTGRSIHGYTFGSGTRLTVV.

The V and J genes are TRBV27 and TRBJ1-6; D is unresolved. V was clipped by 3 bases and J by 6 bases, with 3 bases between them. The germline CDR1 and CDR2 sequences are MNHEY and SMNVEV (reference sequence). The length of the CDR3 is 12 residues. The CDR3 is CASSFSNSPLHF. CDR3 nucleotides: TGTGCCAGCAGTTTTAGTAATTCACCCCTCCACTTT.

The J gene is TRBJ2-3, the V gene TRBV6-5; 7 bases match TRBD1. CDR1 is MNHEY, CDR2 SVGAGI, per germline. Germline trimming cut 6 bases from V and 2 bases from J; bases unmatched to any gene: 5. The CDR3 runs to 14 residues. The CDR3 protein is CASSGTVSTDTQYF. The CDR3, as DNA: TGTGCCAGCAGCGGGACAGTCTCCACAGATACGCAGTATTTT.

The chain has TRBV5-4 and TRBJ1-1, with D uncertain. CDR3 size: 15 residues. V was clipped by 0 bases and J by 4 bases, with 13 bases between them. CDR1 and CDR2 (germline): SGHNT, YYREEE (reference sequence). CDR3 sequence (DNA): TGTGCCAGCAGCTTGGCGGGTGGGTTGGGCACTGAAGCTTTCTTT. This sequence encodes CASSLAGGLGTEAFF.

This clone was seen a few times. The chain links TRBV13 to TRBJ1-1; TRBD1 is a possible D gene (5 bases). From germline, CDR1 is PRHDT and CDR2 FYEKMQ (reference sequence). The V and J ends lost 0 bases and 2 bases respectively, with 10 bases between them. This CDR3 is 15 amino acids long. This CDR3 is CASSLGRQLNTEAFF. The CDR3 DNA is TGTGCCAGCAGCTTAGGCCGACAGTTAAACACTGAAGCTTTCTTT. The full variable domain, with the rest looked up from reference TRBV13 and TRBJ1-1, is AAGVIQSPRHLIKEKRETATLKCYPIPRHDTVYWYQQGPGQDPQFLISFYEKMQSDKGSIPDRFSAQQFSDYHSELNMSSLELGDSALYFCASSLGRQLNTEAFFGQGTRLTVV.

The genes are TRBV7-8 and TRBJ2-1; TRBD2 aligns across 8 bases. Germline CDR1 and CDR2: SGHVS and FQNEAQ. Trimming removed 7 bases from V and 4 bases from J; junction bases left unmatched: 6. The length of the CDR3 is 14 residues. As DNA, the CDR3 is TGTGCCAGCACAACGGGGGGGCTATACAATGAGCAGTTCTTC. This encodes CASTTGGLYNEQFF.

The V and J genes are TRBV6-6 and TRBJ1-6; D remains unclear. This CDR3 contains 14 residues. The V gene lost 0 bases and the J gene lost 9 bases, with 9 bases spanning the gap. Germline CDR1 MNHNY, CDR2 SVGAGI (reference sequence). DNA for the CDR3: TGTGCCAGCAGTTACTCGCTCGGGAGTTCACCCCTCCACTTT. This encodes CASSYSLGSSPLHF.

This clone was recorded a few times. CDR3 loop: CASSEAAGALLYGYTF. As DNA, the CDR3 is TGTGCCAGCAGTGAAGCGGCGGGGGCCCTACTCTATGGCTACACCTTC. The chain joins TRBV2 to TRBJ1-2; maybe TRBD1 (6 bases). Germline loops: CDR1 SNHLY, CDR2 FYNNEI. CDR3 length: 16 amino acids. Trimming took 0 bases from V and 4 from J, leaving 15 bases between them. Filled out from reference TRBV2 and TRBJ1-2, the complete variable domain reads EPEVTQTPSHQVTQMGQEVILRCVPISNHLYFYWYRQILGQKVEFLVSFYNNEISEKSEIFDDQFSVERPDGSNFTLKIRSTKLEDSAMYFCASSEAAGALLYGYTFGSGTRLTVV.

The chain joins TRBV6-1 to TRBJ2-1; D possibly corresponds to TRBD1 (6 bases). V shed 4 bases and J shed 0 bases, with 13 bases lying between them. The CDR3 totals 16 residues. Germline V CDR1 and CDR2: MNHNS, SASEGT. In DNA form, the CDR3 reads TGTGCCAGCAGTGTTATAGGGGGTAGCTCCTACAATGAGCAGTTCTTC. Its translation: CASSVIGGSSYNEQFF.

The chain links TRBV5-1 to TRBJ2-7; possibly TRBD1 for D (5 bases). Trimming pared 2 bases from V and 0 bases from J, leaving 18 bases between. Germline V lookup: CDR1 SGHRS, CDR2 YFSETQ. The CDR3 is made up of 17 amino acids. For the CDR3, the DNA is TGCGCCAGCAGCTTATACTCCGGAAGAGGACACTCCTACGAGCAGTACTTC. The encoded protein is CASSLYSGRGHSYEQYF.

CDR3 in DNA: TGTGCCAGCAGCGCCGGACTAGCGGGAGGCACAGATACGCAGTATTTT. Its translation: CASSAGLAGGTDTQYF. V usage is TRBV7-7 and J usage is TRBJ2-3; 13 bases are shared with TRBD2. The CDR3 totals 16 residues. Per germline, CDR1 SSHAT and CDR2 FNYEAQ (reference sequence). With 5 bases clipped from V and 1 base from J, the junction kept 3 bases outside the gene matches.

The chain joins TRBV9 to TRBJ2-3; 10 bases match TRBD2. Per the germline V gene, CDR1 is SGDLS and CDR2 is YYNGEE. V shed 3 bases and J 3 bases; nucleotides not matched to a gene: 13. The CDR3 runs to 18 residues. CDR3 nucleotide sequence: TGTGCCAGCAGCGCCCTAGCGGGGGCCTTGAGGGGGACAGATACGCAGTATTTT. It is translated as CASSALAGALRGTDTQYF.

The chain recombines TRBV30 with TRBJ1-2; 7 positions agree with TRBD1. This CDR3 has 13 residues. Trimming removed 3 bases from V and 2 bases from J; junction bases left unmatched: 3. Germline values: CDR1 GTSNPN, CDR2 SVGIG (reference sequence). DNA for the CDR3: TGTGCCTGGAGCCGGGACAGAAACTATGGCTACACCTTC. The encoded protein is CAWSRDRNYGYTF.

Details on this clone: One end of the junction varies from germline; a read error may be responsible. Other DNA sequences in the sample encode the same CDR3. The chain recombines TRBV4-3 with TRBJ1-6; weak D call: TRBD1 (5 bases). The germline gives CDR1 LGHNA, CDR2 YSLEER. The CDR3 length is 16 residues. The CDR3 bases are TGCGCCAGCAGCCGGAACCAGGGATCCTATAATTCCCCCCTCCACTTT. The encoded protein is CASSRNQGSYNSPLHF.

V usage is TRBV5-1 and J usage is TRBJ1-3, with a weak D call TRBD1 (5 bases). Trimming removed 0 bases at V and 4 bases at J, with 11 bases between. This CDR3 spans 15 amino acids. Looked up from germline, CDR1 is SGHRS and CDR2 is YFSETQ. The CDR3 coding sequence is TGCGCCAGCAGCTTGGCCGCGACAGCGGGAAACACCATATATTTT. This sequence encodes CASSLAATAGNTIYF.

The chain is built from TRBV5-1 and TRBJ1-1; no clear D gene. The V gene's germline CDR1 is SGHRS and CDR2 YFSETQ. The CDR3 totals 13 residues. V was cut by 4 bases and J by 5 bases, with 12 bases left in between. In DNA, the CDR3 is TGCGCCAGCAGCCACTGGGAGTCGACTGAAGCTTTCTTT. This translates into CASSHWESTEAFF.

This clone occurred once. The chain combines TRBV4-3 with TRBJ2-7; 8 nucleotides align to TRBD2. V lost 0 bases, J lost 2 bases, and 15 bases stayed unmatched. CDR1 is LGHNA, CDR2 YSLEER, per germline. The CDR3 loop spans 19 amino acids. The CDR3 nucleotides read TGCGCCAGCAGCCAAGATTGGGGTTTGAGCGGGAGCAGAACCTACGAGCAGTACTTC. It is translated as CASSQDWGLSGSRTYEQYF.

The rearrangement uses TRBV7-2 and TRBJ1-3; weak D call: TRBD1 (6 bases). The CDR3 consists of 15 residues. V was cut by 6 bases and J by 2 bases, with 14 bases left in between. Germline V gene lookup returns CDR1 SGHTA and CDR2 FQGNSA. The CDR3 loop reads CASSFLQGTGNTIYF. Here the CDR3 DNA reads TGTGCCAGCAGTTTTCTACAGGGTACTGGAAACACCATATATTTT.

This sequence joins TRBV18 and TRBJ2-3; D gene unclear. The germline CDR1 and CDR2 sequences are KGHSH and LQKENI. The CDR3 loop spans 14 amino acids. V lost 2 bases and J lost 3, with 9 bases in between. The CDR3 region is CASSPSARTDTQYF. CDR3 DNA sequence: TGTGCCAGCTCACCATCCGCGAGAACAGATACGCAGTATTTT.

This clone has just one count. The chain joins TRBV7-9 to TRBJ2-2; 7 bases map to TRBD1. The CDR3 contains 15 residues. The germline V gene has CDR1 SEHNR and CDR2 FQNEAQ (reference sequence). Trimming at V came to 3 bases and at J to 7 bases, leaving 8 bases not matched to a gene. The CDR3 sequence is CASSFKAGGIGELFF. The CDR3, as DNA: TGTGCCAGCAGCTTTAAAGCAGGGGGAATCGGGGAGCTGTTTTTT.

The J gene is TRBJ2-6, the V gene TRBV7-2; TRBD1 agrees at 7 bases. The CDR3 runs 17 residues. Germline assignment: CDR1 SGHTA and CDR2 FQGNSA. The V segment lost 1 base and the J segment 0 bases; nucleotides outside the gene matches: 3. CDR3 protein: CASSLDYRGSGANVLTF. Written as DNA, the CDR3 is TGTGCCAGCAGCTTAGATTACAGGGGCTCTGGGGCCAACGTCCTGACTTTC.